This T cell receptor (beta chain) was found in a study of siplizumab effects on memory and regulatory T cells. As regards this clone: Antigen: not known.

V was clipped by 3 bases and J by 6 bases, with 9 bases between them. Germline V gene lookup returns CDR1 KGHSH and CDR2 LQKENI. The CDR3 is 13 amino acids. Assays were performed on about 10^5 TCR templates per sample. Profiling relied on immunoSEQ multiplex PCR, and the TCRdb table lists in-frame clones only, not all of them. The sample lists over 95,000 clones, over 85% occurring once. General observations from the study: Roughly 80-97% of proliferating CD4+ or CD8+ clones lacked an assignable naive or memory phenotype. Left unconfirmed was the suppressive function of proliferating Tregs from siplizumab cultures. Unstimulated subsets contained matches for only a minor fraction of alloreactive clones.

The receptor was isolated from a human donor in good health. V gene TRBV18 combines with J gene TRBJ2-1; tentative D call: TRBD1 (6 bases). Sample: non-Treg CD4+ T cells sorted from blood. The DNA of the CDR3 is TGTGCCAGCTCACCCGGGACAAGCAATGAGCAGTTCTTC. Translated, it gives CASSPGTSNEQFF.